This entry is about one TCR beta chain. This entry belongs to a study of control samples from healthy donors and cancer patients. With 6 bases removed from V and 0 bases from J, the gap between germline ends came to 11 bases. The CDR3 is 14 residues long. Germline V gene sequence: CDR1 MGHRA, CDR2 YSYEKL. Some clones are missing from TCRdb's copy, which holds only in-frame ones; the method was immunoSEQ multiplex PCR. The top ten hold more than 10% of the sample, which has 150,000 to 200,000 clones, 70% to 90% seen once. This clonotype was sampled from a man aged 25 to 40 in good health. The sample comprised blood. This chain connects TRBV4-1 to TRBJ1-1; D call uncertain. CDR3 bases: TGCGCCAGCAGTCAGGTACTACTGAACACTGAAGCTTTCTTT. As protein: CASSQVLLNTEAFF.